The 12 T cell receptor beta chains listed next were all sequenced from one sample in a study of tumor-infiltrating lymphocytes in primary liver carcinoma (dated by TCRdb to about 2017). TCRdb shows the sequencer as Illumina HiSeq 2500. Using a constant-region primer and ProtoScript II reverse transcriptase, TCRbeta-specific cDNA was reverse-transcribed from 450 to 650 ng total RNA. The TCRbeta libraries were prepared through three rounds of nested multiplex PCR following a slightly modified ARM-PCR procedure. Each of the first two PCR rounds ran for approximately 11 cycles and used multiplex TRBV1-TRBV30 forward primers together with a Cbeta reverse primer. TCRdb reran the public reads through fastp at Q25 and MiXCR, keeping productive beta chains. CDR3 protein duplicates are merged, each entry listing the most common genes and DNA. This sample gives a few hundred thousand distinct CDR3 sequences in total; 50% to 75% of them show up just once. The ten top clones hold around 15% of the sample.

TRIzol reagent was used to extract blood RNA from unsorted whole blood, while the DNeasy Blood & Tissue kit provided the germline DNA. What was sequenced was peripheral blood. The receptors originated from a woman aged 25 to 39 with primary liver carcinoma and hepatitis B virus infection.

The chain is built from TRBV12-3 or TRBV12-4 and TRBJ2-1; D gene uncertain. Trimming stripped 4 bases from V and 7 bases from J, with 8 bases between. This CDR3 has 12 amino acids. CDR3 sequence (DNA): TGTGCCAGCAGTTGGCTTGGGAATGAGCAGTTCTTC. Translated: CASSWLGNEQFF.

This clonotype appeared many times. This chain's CDR3 is CAISGRVLSSYEQYF. CDR3 nucleotides: TGTGCCATCAGTGGACGGGTCCTGAGCTCCTACGAGCAGTACTTC. The V call is TRBV10-3, the J call TRBJ2-7; D ambiguous. Germline-derived CDR1 and CDR2 are ENHRY and SYGVKD. This CDR3 region has 15 residues. V lost 4 bases and J lost 0, with 13 bases in between.

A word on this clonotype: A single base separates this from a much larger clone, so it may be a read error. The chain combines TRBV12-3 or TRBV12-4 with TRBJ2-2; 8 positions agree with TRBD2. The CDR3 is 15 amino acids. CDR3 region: CTSSLSSGPTGELFF. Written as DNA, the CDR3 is TGTACCAGCAGTCTCTCTAGCGGGCCCACCGGGGAGCTGTTTTTT.

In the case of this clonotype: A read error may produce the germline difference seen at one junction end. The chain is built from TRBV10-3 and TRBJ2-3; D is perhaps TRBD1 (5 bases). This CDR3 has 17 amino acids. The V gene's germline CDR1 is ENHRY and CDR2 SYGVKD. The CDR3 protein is CAIRESLGAGGTDTQYF. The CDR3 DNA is TGTGCCATCAGGGAGTCATTAGGGGCCGGCGGCACAGATACGCAGTATTTT.

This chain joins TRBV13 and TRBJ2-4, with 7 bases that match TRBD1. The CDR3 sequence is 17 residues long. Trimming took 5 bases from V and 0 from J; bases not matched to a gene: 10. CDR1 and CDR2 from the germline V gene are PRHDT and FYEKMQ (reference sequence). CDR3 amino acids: CASSPRDSPLAKNIQYF. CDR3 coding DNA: TGTGCCAGCAGCCCAAGGGACAGTCCCCTAGCCAAAAACATTCAGTACTTC.

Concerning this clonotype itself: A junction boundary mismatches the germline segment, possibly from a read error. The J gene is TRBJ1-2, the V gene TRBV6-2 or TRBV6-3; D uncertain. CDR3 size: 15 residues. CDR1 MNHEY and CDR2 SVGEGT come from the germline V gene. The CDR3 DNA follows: TGTGTCAGCAGTTACGATCCAGATATTAACTATGGCTACACCTTC. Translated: CVSSYDPDINYGYTF.

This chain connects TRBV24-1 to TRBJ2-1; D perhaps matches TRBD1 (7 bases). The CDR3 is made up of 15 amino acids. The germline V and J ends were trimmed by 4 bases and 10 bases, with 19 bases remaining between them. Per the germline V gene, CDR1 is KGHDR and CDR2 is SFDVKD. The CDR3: CATSDPIGGGGEQFF. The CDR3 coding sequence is TGTGCCACCAGTGACCCTATTGGAGGGGGCGGGGAGCAGTTCTTC.

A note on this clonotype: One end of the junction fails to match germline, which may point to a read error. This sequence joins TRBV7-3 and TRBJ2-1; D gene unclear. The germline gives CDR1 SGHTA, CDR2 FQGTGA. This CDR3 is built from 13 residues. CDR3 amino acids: CSSSLTTENEQFF. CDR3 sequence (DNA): TGTTCCAGCAGCTTAACGACGGAAAATGAGCAGTTCTTC.

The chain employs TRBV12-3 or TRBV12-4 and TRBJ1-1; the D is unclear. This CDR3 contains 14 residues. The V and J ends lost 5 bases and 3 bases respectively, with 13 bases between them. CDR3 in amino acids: CASSPRPWDTEAFF. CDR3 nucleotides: TGTGCCAGCAGTCCCCGGCCTTGGGACACTGAAGCTTTCTTT.

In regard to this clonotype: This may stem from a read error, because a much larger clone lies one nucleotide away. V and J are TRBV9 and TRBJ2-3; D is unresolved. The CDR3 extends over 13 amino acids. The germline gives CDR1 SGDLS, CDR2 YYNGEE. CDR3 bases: TGTGCCAGCAGCGAGGCAGACACAAATACGCAGTATTTT. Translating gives CASSEADTNTQYF.

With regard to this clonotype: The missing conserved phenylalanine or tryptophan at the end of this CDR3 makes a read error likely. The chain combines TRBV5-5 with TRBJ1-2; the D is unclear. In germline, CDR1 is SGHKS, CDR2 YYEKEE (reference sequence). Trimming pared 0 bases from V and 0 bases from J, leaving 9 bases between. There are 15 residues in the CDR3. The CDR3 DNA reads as TGTGCCAGCAGCTTGGAGACTGCTCCTAACTATGGCTACACCTCC. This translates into CASSLETAPNYGYTS.

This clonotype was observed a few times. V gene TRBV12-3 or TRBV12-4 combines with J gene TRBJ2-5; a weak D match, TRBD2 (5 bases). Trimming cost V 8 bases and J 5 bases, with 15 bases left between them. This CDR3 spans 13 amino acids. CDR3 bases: TGTGCCAGCGGATTCGGGGAACGCGAGACCCAGTACTTC. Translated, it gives CASGFGERETQYF.